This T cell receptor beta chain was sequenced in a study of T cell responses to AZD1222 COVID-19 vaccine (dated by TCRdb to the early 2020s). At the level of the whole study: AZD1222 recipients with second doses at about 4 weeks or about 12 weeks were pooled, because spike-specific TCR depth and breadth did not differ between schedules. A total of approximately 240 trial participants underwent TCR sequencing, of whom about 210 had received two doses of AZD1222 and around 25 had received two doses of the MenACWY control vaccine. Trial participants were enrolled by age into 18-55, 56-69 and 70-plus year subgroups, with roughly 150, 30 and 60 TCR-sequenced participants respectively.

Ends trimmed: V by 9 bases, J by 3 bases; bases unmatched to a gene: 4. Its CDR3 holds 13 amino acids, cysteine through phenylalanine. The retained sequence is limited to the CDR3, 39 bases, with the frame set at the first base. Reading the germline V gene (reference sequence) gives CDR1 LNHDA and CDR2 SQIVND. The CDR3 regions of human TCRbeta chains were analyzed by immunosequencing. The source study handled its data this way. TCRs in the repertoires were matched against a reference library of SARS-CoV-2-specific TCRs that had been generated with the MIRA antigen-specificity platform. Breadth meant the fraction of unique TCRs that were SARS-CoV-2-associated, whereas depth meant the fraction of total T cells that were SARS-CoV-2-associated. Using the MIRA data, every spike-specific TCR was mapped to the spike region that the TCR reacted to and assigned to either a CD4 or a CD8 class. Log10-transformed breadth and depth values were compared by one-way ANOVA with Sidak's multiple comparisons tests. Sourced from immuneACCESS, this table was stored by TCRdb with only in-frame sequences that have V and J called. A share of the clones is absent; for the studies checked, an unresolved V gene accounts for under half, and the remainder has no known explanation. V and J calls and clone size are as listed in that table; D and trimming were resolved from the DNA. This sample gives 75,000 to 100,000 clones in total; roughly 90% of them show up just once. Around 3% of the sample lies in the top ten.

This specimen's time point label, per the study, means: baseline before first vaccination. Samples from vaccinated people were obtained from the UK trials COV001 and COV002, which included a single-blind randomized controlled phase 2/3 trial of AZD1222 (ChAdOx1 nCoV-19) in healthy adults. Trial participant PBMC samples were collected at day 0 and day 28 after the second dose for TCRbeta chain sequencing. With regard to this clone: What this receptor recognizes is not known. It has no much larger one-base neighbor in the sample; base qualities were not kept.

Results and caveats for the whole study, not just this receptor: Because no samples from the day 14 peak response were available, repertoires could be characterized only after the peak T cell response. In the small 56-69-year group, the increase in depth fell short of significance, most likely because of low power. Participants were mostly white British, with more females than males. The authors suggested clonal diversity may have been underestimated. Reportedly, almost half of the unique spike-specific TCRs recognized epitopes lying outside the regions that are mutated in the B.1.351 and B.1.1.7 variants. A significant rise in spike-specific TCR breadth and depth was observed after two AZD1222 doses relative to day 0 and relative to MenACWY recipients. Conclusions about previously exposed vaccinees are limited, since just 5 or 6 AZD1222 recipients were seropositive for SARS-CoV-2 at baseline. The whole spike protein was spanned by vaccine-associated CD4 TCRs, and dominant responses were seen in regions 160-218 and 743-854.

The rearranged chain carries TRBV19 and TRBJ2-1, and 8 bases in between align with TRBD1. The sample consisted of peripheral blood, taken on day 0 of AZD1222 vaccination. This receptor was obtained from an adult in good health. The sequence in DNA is TGTGCCAGCAGGGGACAGGTCTACAATGAGCAGTTCTTC. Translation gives CASRGQVYNEQFF.